The clone carrying this TCR beta chain has ten or more counts. The investigators amplified TCR beta CDR3 regions from RNA transcripts. With the HTBI primer set, the TCR CDR3 went through a first round of RT-PCR. Each CDR3 protein is one row after TCRdb ran MiXCR on the multiplex PCR reads. The top ten hold about 14% of the sample, which has approximately 270,000 distinct CDR3 sequences, just over 14% seen once. This record belongs to a study of T cells in Graves' hyperthyroidism and ophthalmopathy. Overall study context: Peripheral blood was acquired at first diagnosis, ahead of any therapy whatsoever.

The CDR3 has 13 amino acids. Trimming at V came to 6 bases and at J to 4 bases, leaving 3 bases not matched to a gene. Germline CDR1 and CDR2: MNHEY and SVGEGT. This TCR was sampled from a woman between 35 and 50 years old with Graves' hyperthyroidism that later progressed to Graves' ophthalmopathy. Sequencing used blood. The rearrangement uses TRBV6-2 or TRBV6-3 and TRBJ2-7, with TRBD2 matching over 10 bases. CDR3 amino acids: CASSLLAGYEQYF. The CDR3 bases are TGTGCCAGCAGCCTACTAGCGGGATACGAGCAGTACTTC.